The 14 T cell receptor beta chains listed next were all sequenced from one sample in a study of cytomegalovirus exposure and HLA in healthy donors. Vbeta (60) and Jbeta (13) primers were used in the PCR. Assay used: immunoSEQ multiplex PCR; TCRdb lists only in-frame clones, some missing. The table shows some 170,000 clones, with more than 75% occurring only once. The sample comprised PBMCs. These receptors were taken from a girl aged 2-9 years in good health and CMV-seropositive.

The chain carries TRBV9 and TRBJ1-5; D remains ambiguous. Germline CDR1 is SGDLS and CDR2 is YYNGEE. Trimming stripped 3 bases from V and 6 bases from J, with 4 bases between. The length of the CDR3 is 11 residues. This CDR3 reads CASSASQPQHF. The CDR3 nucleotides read TGTGCCAGCAGCGCCAGTCAGCCCCAGCATTTT.

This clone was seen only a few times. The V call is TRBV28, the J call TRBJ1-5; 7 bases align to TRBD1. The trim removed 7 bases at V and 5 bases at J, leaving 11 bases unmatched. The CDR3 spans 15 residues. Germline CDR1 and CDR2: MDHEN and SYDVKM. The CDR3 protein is CASTELTGAHQPQHF. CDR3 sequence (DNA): TGTGCCAGCACTGAGCTCACAGGGGCCCATCAGCCCCAGCATTTT.

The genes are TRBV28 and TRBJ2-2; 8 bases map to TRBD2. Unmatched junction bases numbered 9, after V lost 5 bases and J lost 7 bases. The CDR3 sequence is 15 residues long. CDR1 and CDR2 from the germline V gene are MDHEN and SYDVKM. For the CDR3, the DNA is TGTGCCAGCAGTGTCGGGGAGCGGGAGATCGGGGAGCTGTTTTTT. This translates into CASSVGEREIGELFF.

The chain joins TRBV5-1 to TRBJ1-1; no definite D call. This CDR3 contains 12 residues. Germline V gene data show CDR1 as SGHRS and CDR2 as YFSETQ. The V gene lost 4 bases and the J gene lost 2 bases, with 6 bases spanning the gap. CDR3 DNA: TGCGCCAGCAGCGATACAAACACTGAAGCTTTCTTT. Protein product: CASSDTNTEAFF. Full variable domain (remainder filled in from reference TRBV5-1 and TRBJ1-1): KAGVTQTPRYLIKTRGQQVTLSCSPISGHRSVSWYQQTPGQGLQFLFEYFSETQRNKGNFPGRFSGRQFSNSRSEMNVSTLELGDSALYLCASSDTNTEAFFGQGTRLTVV.

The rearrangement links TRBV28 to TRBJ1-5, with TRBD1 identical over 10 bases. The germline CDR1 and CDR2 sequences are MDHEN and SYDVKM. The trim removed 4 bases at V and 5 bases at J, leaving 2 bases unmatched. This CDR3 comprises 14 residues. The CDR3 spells CASSSGQGDQPQHF. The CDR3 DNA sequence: TGTGCCAGCAGTTCCGGACAGGGGGATCAGCCCCAGCATTTT.

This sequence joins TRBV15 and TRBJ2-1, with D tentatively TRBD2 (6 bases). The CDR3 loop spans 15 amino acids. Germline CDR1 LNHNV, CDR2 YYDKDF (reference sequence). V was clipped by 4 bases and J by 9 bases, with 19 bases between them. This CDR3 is CATSIEPTGRGEQFF. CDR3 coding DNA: TGTGCCACCAGCATTGAGCCGACCGGGCGGGGTGAGCAGTTCTTC.

CDR3 sequence (DNA): TGCGCCAGCAGCTTCGTAGGACAGGGGAACTACGAGCAGTACTTC. Translation gives CASSFVGQGNYEQYF. This rearrangement joins TRBV5-1 to TRBJ2-7; 9 bases are shared with TRBD1. The CDR3 contains 15 residues. Germline values: CDR1 SGHRS, CDR2 YFSETQ. J lost 3 bases, V lost 2 bases, and 6 bases had no gene match.

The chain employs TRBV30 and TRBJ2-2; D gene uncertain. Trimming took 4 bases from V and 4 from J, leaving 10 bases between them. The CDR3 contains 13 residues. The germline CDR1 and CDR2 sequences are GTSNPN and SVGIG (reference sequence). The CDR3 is CAWNTGFTGELFF. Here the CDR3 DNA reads TGTGCCTGGAATACCGGGTTCACCGGGGAGCTGTTTTTT.

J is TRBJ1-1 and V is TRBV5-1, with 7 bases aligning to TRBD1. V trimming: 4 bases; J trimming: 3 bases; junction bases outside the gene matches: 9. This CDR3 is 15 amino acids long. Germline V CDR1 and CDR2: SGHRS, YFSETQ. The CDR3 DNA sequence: TGCGCCAGCAGCCCGAAAGGGACAGAGGACACTGAAGCTTTCTTT. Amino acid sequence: CASSPKGTEDTEAFF.

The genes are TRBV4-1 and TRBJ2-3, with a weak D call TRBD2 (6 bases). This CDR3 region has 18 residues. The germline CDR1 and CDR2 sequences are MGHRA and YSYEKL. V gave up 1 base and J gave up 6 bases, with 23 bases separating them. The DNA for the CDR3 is TGCGCCAGCAGCCAAGGTCGGCCGGGACTGCAAGTAACCGATACGCAGTATTTT. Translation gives CASSQGRPGLQVTDTQYF.

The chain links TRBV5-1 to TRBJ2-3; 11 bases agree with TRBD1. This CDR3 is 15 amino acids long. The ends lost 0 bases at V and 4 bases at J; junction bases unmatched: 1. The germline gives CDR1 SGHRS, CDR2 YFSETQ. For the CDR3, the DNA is TGCGCCAGCAGCTTGGAGGGACAGGGGGCAGATACGCAGTATTTT. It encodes CASSLEGQGADTQYF.

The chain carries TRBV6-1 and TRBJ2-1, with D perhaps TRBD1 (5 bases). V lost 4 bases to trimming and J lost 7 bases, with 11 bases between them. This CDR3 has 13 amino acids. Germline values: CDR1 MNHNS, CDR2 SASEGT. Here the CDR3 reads CASSGDSENEQFF. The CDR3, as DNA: TGTGCCAGCAGTGGAGACAGCGAGAATGAGCAGTTCTTC.

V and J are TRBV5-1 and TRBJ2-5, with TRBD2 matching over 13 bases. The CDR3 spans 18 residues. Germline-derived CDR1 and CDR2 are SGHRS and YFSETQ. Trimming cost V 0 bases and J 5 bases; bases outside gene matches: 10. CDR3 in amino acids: CASSLDPLAGGPRETQYF. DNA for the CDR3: TGCGCCAGCAGCTTGGACCCACTAGCGGGAGGGCCCCGGGAGACCCAGTACTTC.

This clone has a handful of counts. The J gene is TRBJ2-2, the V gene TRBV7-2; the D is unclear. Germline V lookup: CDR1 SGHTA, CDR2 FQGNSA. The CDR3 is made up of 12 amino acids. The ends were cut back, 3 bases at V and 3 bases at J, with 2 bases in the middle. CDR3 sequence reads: CASSFYTGELFF. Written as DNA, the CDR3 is TGTGCCAGCAGCTTCTACACCGGGGAGCTGTTTTTT. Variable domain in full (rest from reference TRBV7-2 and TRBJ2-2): GAGVSQSPSNKVTEKGKDVELRCDPISGHTALYWYRQSLGQGLEFLIYFQGNSAPDKSGLPSDRFSAERTGGSVSTLTIQRTQQEDSAVYLCASSFYTGELFFGEGSRLTVL.